The following is a T cell receptor beta chain sequence with its context. The antigen it binds to is not known. It has no much larger one-base neighbor in the sample; base qualities were not kept. The data belong to a study of T cells in localized non-small cell lung cancer (dated by TCRdb to about 2020). Some background on the complete study: Comparing tumors with uninvolved tumor-adjacent lungs, the study looked at the T cell repertoires of approximately 250 patients with early-stage NSCLC. The cohort consisted of approximately 240 treatment-naive NSCLC patients whose localized lung tumors had been resected. The mean age of the NSCLC patients was under 70 years, with 130 or so men and 95 to 110 women. Overall results and qualifications from the work: A median of roughly 58 of the top 100 tumor clones were detected in paired uninvolved adjacent lung, and some 29 of these tumor clones were also found among the top 100 clones of the paired uninvolved adjacent lung. Uninvolved tumor-adjacent lung showed the highest T cell clonality, higher than tumor, which suggests more focused antigenic responses in the uninvolved tumor-adjacent lung. Because multi-region sequencing of the tumors was not done, intratumor heterogeneity could not be ruled out. Because the study design was exploratory, TCR variables were selected using unadjusted p-values without false-discovery rate correction. Longer overall survival was associated with higher blood T cell density, whereas shorter survival was associated with higher adjacent-lung clonality.

At diagnosis, peripheral blood, uninvolved tumor-adjacent lung and tumor were collected and were preserved as a mix of fresh-frozen and FFPE material. For TCR repertoire profiling, blood samples were analyzed in the form of peripheral blood mononuclear cells. The immunoSEQ Assay was used to sequence TCR beta CDR3 regions from DNA. The study's own analysis went as follows. T cell density was computed as TCR beta template counts normalized to usable DNA estimated by amplifying housekeeping genes. The preseqR package was used to estimate richness by extrapolating to 400,000 templates for PBMC samples and to 120,000 templates for tissue samples. Clonality was taken to be one minus Pielou's evenness. Tissue-enriched TCRs were identified by differential abundance testing using productive amino-acid clonotypes, minimum total count 5 and alpha 0.1. The Jaccard Index and the Morisita Overlap Index were used to measure how much the repertoires overlapped between compartments. GLIPH grouped TCR beta CDR3s together with public tetramer-defined viral CDR3s, and a viral motif had to include at least three viral sequences and also show V-gene enrichment. Here the immuneACCESS table is served through TCRdb, limited to in-frame sequences with V and J called. Missing clones are a known gap in these copies; in checked studies unresolved V genes cover under half, and the rest lacks a known reason. For V, J and clone size, that table is used; D and trimming come from the DNA. The sample table records approximately 33,000 clones; more than 90% of these occur just once. The ten biggest clones cover roughly 6.9% of the sample.

Deletion took 8 bases off V and 0 bases off J, with a span of 14 bases between the germline ends. Via the germline V gene, CDR1 is MDHEN and CDR2 SYDVKM. The CDR3 runs 15 residues from the cysteine to the phenylalanine. Solely the CDR3 DNA is kept, with 45 bases framed from the first base. Material: peripheral blood, obtained before any cancer treatment. The V and J segments used are TRBV28 and TRBJ2-1, with TRBD1 tentatively as D gene (5 bases match). This TCR was sampled from a female donor older than 55 with stage I lung adenocarcinoma. The CDR3 loop reads CASHAYRSSYNEQFF. The DNA sequence reads TGTGCCAGCCACGCATACAGGAGCTCCTACAATGAGCAGTTCTTC. When the CDR3 is completed using the reference TRBV28 and TRBJ2-1 genes on either side, the full variable domain is DVKVTQSSRYLVKRTGEKVFLECVQDMDHENMFWYRQDPGLGLRLIYFSYDVKMKEKGDIPEGYSVSREKKERFSLILESASTNQTSMYLCASHAYRSSYNEQFFGPGTRLTVL.